A selection of T cell receptor beta chains follows, all from one sample in a study of blood T cell repertoires in COVID-19. TCRdb's table, derived via immunoSEQ multiplex PCR, lists solely in-frame clones and lacks some. The sample comprises around 190,000 clones, roughly 85% of which are singletons, and more than 7.5% rests with the top ten. Sequencing was done on a sample of peripheral blood. These receptors were taken from a man aged 50 to 59 with active or convalescent COVID-19. CDR3s include the opening cysteine and the closing phenylalanine or tryptophan. D genes are given only for firm matches. Size is omitted from some rows. Given values are once, few, many or a class for expanded clones.

D: TRBD1; J: TRBJ1-1; size: NA; V: TRBV2; CDR3: CASSYPGTGGGTEAFF; DNA: TGTGCCAGCAGTTACCCCGGGACAGGGGGCGGCACTGAAGCTTTCTTT
D: TRBD2; J: TRBJ2-1; size: NA; V: TRBV24-1; CDR3: CATSDRTAWGGNEQFF; DNA: TGTGCCACCAGTGATCGGACTGCCTGGGGGGGCAATGAGCAGTTCTTC
D: TRBD1; J: TRBJ1-6; size: once; V: TRBV20-1; CDR3: CSASRGQLNSPLHF; DNA: TGCAGTGCTAGTAGGGGGCAGCTTAATTCACCCCTCCACTTT
D: TRBD2; J: TRBJ2-3; size: NA; V: TRBV11-2; CDR3: CASSPSTWTSGRLDTQYF; DNA: TGTGCCAGCAGCCCGTCAACCTGGACTAGCGGGAGGTTAGATACGCAGTATTTT
D: NA; J: TRBJ2-3; size: once; V: TRBV7-3; CDR3: CASSLTVGIEGKSTDTQYF; DNA: TGTGCCAGCAGCTTAACGGTGGGAATCGAGGGAAAGAGCACAGATACGCAGTATTTT
D: TRBD1; J: TRBJ1-2; size: NA; V: TRBV28; CDR3: CASGAGQKDGYTF; DNA: TGTGCCAGCGGTGCGGGACAGAAGGATGGCTACACCTTC
D: NA; J: TRBJ2-1; size: NA; V: TRBV11-2; CDR3: CASSLPRNVWNEQFF; DNA: TGTGCCAGCAGCTTGCCTAGGAATGTTTGGAATGAGCAGTTCTTC
D: NA; J: TRBJ1-4; size: NA; V: TRBV4-2; CDR3: CASSQTGTTNEKLFF; DNA: TGTGCCAGCAGCCAAACAGGGACAACTAATGAAAAACTGTTTTTT
D: TRBD1; J: TRBJ2-6; size: NA; V: TRBV6-1; CDR3: CASSEIPGQSKAGANVLTF; DNA: TGTGCCAGCAGTGAGATCCCGGGACAGTCCAAGGCTGGGGCCAACGTCCTGACTTTC
D: NA; J: TRBJ1-3; size: NA; V: TRBV12-5; CDR3: CASGLGQISGNTIYF; DNA: TGTGCTAGTGGTTTGGGACAGATCTCTGGAAACACCATATATTTT
D: NA; J: TRBJ2-1; size: NA; V: TRBV24-1; CDR3: CATSDPSINAGIDNEQFF; DNA: TGTGCCACCAGTGATCCCTCCATTAATGCGGGAATTGACAATGAGCAGTTCTTC
D: TRBD1; J: TRBJ2-7; size: NA; V: TRBV5-4; CDR3: CASSYAGTGSYEQYF; DNA: TGTGCCAGCAGCTACGCCGGGACAGGTTCCTACGAGCAGTACTTC
D: TRBD1; J: TRBJ1-4; size: NA; V: TRBV5-1; CDR3: CASSLAEGAGEKLFF; DNA: TGCGCCAGCAGCTTGGCCGAGGGGGCAGGAGAAAAACTGTTTTTT
D: TRBD1; J: TRBJ1-1; size: few; V: TRBV25-1; CDR3: CASSERGTGGAEAFF; DNA: TGTGCCAGCAGTGAAAGGGGGACAGGGGGTGCTGAAGCTTTCTTT
D: NA; J: TRBJ2-2; size: NA; V: TRBV30; CDR3: CGHSPNTGELFF; DNA: TGTGGGCACAGCCCTAACACCGGGGAGCTGTTTTTT
D: NA; J: TRBJ2-7; size: once; V: TRBV29-1; CDR3: CSGSGVGGYEQYF; DNA: TGCAGCGGATCAGGGGTTGGGGGCTACGAGCAGTACTTC
D: NA; J: TRBJ2-7; size: NA; V: TRBV6-5; CDR3: CASSRGGSYEQYF; DNA: TGTGCCAGCAGTCGTGGCGGTTCCTACGAGCAGTACTTC
D: TRBD1; J: TRBJ1-2; size: NA; V: TRBV7-9; CDR3: CASSTGTVGYTF; DNA: TGTGCCAGCAGCACGGGGACAGTTGGCTACACCTTC
D: TRBD1; J: TRBJ1-1; size: NA; V: TRBV6-5; CDR3: CASTQGDLSTEAFF; DNA: TGTGCCAGCACACAGGGGGACCTGAGCACTGAAGCTTTCTTT
D: NA; J: TRBJ1-1; size: NA; V: TRBV5-1; CDR3: CASSLGPPAGTEAFF; DNA: TGCGCCAGCAGCTTGGGGCCCCCCGCGGGGACTGAAGCTTTCTTT
D: NA; J: TRBJ1-1; size: few; V: TRBV30; CDR3: CAWTKPSVNTEAFF; DNA: TGTGCCTGGACAAAACCTTCAGTAAACACTGAAGCTTTCTTT
D: NA; J: TRBJ1-1; size: NA; V: TRBV6-1; CDR3: CASTESGGATEAFF; DNA: TGTGCCAGCACCGAATCGGGGGGGGCCACTGAAGCTTTCTTT
D: NA; J: TRBJ1-5; size: NA; V: TRBV6-5; CDR3: CASSGQHQPQHF; DNA: TGTGCCAGCAGCGGACAACATCAGCCCCAGCATTTT
D: TRBD1; J: TRBJ1-2; size: NA; V: TRBV2; CDR3: CASSESSGTGGGYTF; DNA: TGTGCCAGCAGTGAATCCTCCGGGACAGGGGGTGGCTACACCTTC